Here is one TCR beta chain with its context. Original data processing: Amplification of reference gene primers provided the estimated nucleated cell counts. The table came from immunoSEQ multiplex PCR; TCRdb's copy has only in-frame clones and leaves some out. V, J and clone size derive from that table, while D and trimming were established from the DNA sequence. This sample has around 200,000 clones, with roughly nine tenths found just once. These data come from a study of blood T cell repertoires in COVID-19. Turning to the study itself: From the United States, Italy and Spain came samples of acute and convalescent COVID-19. T cells, B-cell-depleted T cells, or PBMCs supplied cDNA or gDNA.

V lost 3 bases, J lost 8 bases, and 8 bases stayed unmatched. The CDR3 contains 15 residues. Germline V gene lookup returns CDR1 SGHRS and CDR2 YFSETQ. The sequence was collected from a man aged 70-80 years with acute or convalescent COVID-19. The sample comprised peripheral blood. J is TRBJ1-4 and V is TRBV5-1; 9 nucleotides agree with TRBD1. In DNA, the CDR3 is TGCGCCAGCAGCTCCTCCGGGACAGGGCGGGAAAAACTGTTTTTT. This codes for CASSSSGTGREKLFF. The entire variable domain, with the rest obtained from reference TRBV5-1 and TRBJ1-4, is as follows: KAGVTQTPRYLIKTRGQQVTLSCSPISGHRSVSWYQQTPGQGLQFLFEYFSETQRNKGNFPGRFSGRQFSNSRSEMNVSTLELGDSALYLCASSSSGTGREKLFFGSGTQLSVL.